This T cell receptor beta chain was recorded in a study of cytomegalovirus exposure and HLA in healthy donors. A word on this clone: The antigen remains unidentified.

Assay: immunoSEQ multiplex PCR; the TCRdb copy retains only in-frame clones and omits some. The data show about 190,000 clones, 86% seen once. Study-wide results and caveats: In the 120 or so validation repertoires, approximately 94% of cluster scores exceeded 0, per a later analysis.

Germline V gives CDR1 SGDLS, CDR2 YYNGEE. Trimming removed 3 bases at V and 5 bases at J, with 17 bases between. The CDR3 is 15 residues long. Sample: PBMCs. This chain uses TRBV9 with TRBJ1-2; D is ambiguous. The receptor was isolated from a woman younger than 30 in good health and CMV-seronegative. CDR3 sequence (DNA): TGTGCCAGCAGCGGTCGGGAGCGCGACGTGTATGGCTACACCTTC. Residues: CASSGRERDVYGYTF.